Below are 2 T cell receptor beta chains sequenced from a single sample in a study of cytomegalovirus exposure and HLA in healthy donors. PCR employed 60 Vbeta and 13 Jbeta primers. Some clones are missing from TCRdb's copy, which holds only in-frame ones; the method was immunoSEQ multiplex PCR. Its listing shows more than 40,000 clones. Input material: PBMCs. The receptors stem from a woman aged 40 to 50 in good health and CMV-seronegative.

V gene TRBV7-2 combines with J gene TRBJ2-5; 8 bases are shared with TRBD2. Germline V gene lookup returns CDR1 SGHTA and CDR2 FQGNSA. The CDR3 is made up of 15 amino acids. With 5 bases clipped from V and 5 bases from J, the junction kept 10 bases outside the gene matches. The CDR3 DNA is TGTGCCAGCAGCCCCACTAGCGGTGGGGGGGAGACCCAGTACTTC. This codes for CASSPTSGGGETQYF.

The chain has TRBV4-2 and TRBJ2-5; TRBD2 agrees at 8 bases. CDR1 is LGHNA, CDR2 YNFKEQ, per germline. Germline trimming cut 0 bases from V and 2 bases from J; bases unmatched to any gene: 8. The CDR3 contains 17 residues. Here the CDR3 reads CASSQEGGGRLQETQYF. The CDR3 DNA reads TGTGCCAGCAGCCAAGAGGGGGGCGGGAGGCTTCAAGAGACCCAGTACTTC.